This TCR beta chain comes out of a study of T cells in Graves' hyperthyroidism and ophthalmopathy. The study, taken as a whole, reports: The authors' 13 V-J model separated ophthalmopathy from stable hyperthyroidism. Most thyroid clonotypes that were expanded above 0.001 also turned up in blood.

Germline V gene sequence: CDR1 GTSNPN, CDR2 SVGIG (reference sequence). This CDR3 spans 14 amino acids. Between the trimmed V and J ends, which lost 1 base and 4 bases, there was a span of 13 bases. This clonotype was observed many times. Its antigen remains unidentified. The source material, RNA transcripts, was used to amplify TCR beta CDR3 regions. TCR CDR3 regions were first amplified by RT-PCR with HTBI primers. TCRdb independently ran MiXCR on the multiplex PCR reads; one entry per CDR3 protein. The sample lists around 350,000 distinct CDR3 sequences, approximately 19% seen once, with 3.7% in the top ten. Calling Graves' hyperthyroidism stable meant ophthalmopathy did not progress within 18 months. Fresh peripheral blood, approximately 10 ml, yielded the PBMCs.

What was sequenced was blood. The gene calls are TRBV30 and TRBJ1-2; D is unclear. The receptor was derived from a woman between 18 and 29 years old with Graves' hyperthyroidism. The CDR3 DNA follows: TGTGCCTGGAGTGCTATCGGCCCAGGCTATGGCTACACCTTC. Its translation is CAWSAIGPGYGYTF.